The 31 T cell receptor beta chains reported below all come from one sample, sequenced in a study of blood T cell repertoires in COVID-19. Data came from immunoSEQ multiplex PCR; TCRdb stores just in-frame clones and leaves some out. The top ten hold 12% of the sample, which has 210,000 or so clones, almost 85% seen once. Sequencing was done on a sample of peripheral blood. Receptors were obtained from a woman in her 40s with acute or convalescent COVID-19.

The gene calls are TRBV27 and TRBJ2-3; TRBD2 matches at 12 bases. Germline loops: CDR1 MNHEY, CDR2 SMNVEV (reference sequence). The CDR3 is 19 amino acids. V trimming: 0 bases; J trimming: 4 bases; junction bases outside the gene matches: 11. CDR3 region: CASSLSISLAGGPSDTQYF. CDR3 sequence (DNA): TGTGCCAGCAGTTTATCGATAAGTCTAGCGGGGGGGCCCTCAGATACGCAGTATTTT.

This chain links TRBV6-2 or TRBV6-3 with TRBJ1-1, with TRBD1 as a possible D gene (5 bases). Germline CDR1 reads MNHEY; CDR2 reads SVGEGT. V was shortened by 1 base and J by 1 base, with 10 bases between the two germline ends. This CDR3 region has 15 residues. The CDR3 DNA follows: TGTGCCAGCAGTTACTGGAGGAGGGGGAACACTGAAGCTTTCTTT. Its translation: CASSYWRRGNTEAFF.

This clone was counted once. This CDR3 is CATSTGQGEDTQYF. The CDR3 nucleotides read TGTGCCACCAGCACCGGACAGGGGGAAGATACGCAGTATTTT. The chain has TRBV15 and TRBJ2-3; 10 bases fit TRBD1. Germline V gives CDR1 LNHNV, CDR2 YYDKDF (reference sequence). CDR3 length: 14 residues. J was trimmed by 5 bases and V by 4 bases; bases with no gene match: 3.

The rearrangement joins TRBV2 to TRBJ1-2; D possibly corresponds to TRBD1 (6 bases). The CDR3 covers 14 residues. The germline V and J ends were trimmed by 5 bases and 3 bases, with 13 bases remaining between them. The germline gives CDR1 SNHLY, CDR2 FYNNEI. In DNA, the CDR3 is TGTGCCAGCAGTCACCCGGGGGGCGACTATGGCTACACCTTC. It translates to CASSHPGGDYGYTF. Together with reference TRBV2 and TRBJ1-2, the CDR3 gives the full variable domain: EPEVTQTPSHQVTQMGQEVILRCVPISNHLYFYWYRQILGQKVEFLVSFYNNEISEKSEIFDDQFSVERPDGSNFTLKIRSTKLEDSAMYFCASSHPGGDYGYTFGSGTRLTVV.

The genes are TRBV6-6 and TRBJ1-1, with no clear D. The germline V gene has CDR1 MNHNY and CDR2 SVGAGI (reference sequence). The V and J ends lost 2 bases and 1 base respectively, with 5 bases between them. This CDR3 has 13 amino acids. CDR3 sequence reads: CASSYSRNTEAFF. Here the CDR3 DNA reads TGTGCCAGCAGTTACAGTAGGAACACTGAAGCTTTCTTT.

CDR3 DNA: TGTGCCACCAGTGATCGACTAGCGGGAGGGAGCGATGAGCAGTTCTTC. This codes for CATSDRLAGGSDEQFF. V is TRBV24-1 and J is TRBJ2-1, with 14 positions matching TRBD2. The CDR3 consists of 16 residues. Unmatched junction bases numbered 5, after V lost 3 bases and J lost 8 bases. Germline loops: CDR1 KGHDR, CDR2 SFDVKD.

V is TRBV7-9 and J is TRBJ2-7; 12 nucleotides align to TRBD2. Germline assignment: CDR1 SEHNR and CDR2 FQNEAQ (reference sequence). With 3 bases clipped from V and 6 bases from J, the junction kept 6 bases outside the gene matches. This CDR3 is 15 amino acids long. The CDR3 DNA reads TGTGCCAGCAGCTTTCGACTAGCGGGAGATTCCGAGCAGTACTTC. Its protein product is CASSFRLAGDSEQYF.

The rearrangement uses TRBV4-2 and TRBJ2-3, with 9 bases fitting TRBD2. This CDR3 is 17 amino acids long. The J segment lost 2 bases and the V segment lost 1 base, leaving 7 bases of the junction unmatched. CDR1 and CDR2 from the germline V gene are LGHNA and YNFKEQ. CDR3 in DNA: TGTGCCAGCAGCCAAGGGGCGGGGGGGGCACTCACAGATACGCAGTATTTT. This translates into CASSQGAGGALTDTQYF.

The J gene is TRBJ2-5, the V gene TRBV6-6; 10 bases align to TRBD1. Germline CDR1 reads MNHNY; CDR2 reads SVGAGI (reference sequence). The CDR3 spans 14 residues. After removal of 8 bases from V and 5 bases from J, the junction contained 8 bases not matched to a gene. CDR3 nucleotides: TGTGCCAGCGGGAGGACAGGGGGTGGGGAGACCCAGTACTTC. It codes for CASGRTGGGETQYF.

The chain couples TRBV15 to TRBJ1-6, with TRBD1 matching over 9 bases. The CDR3 contains 17 residues. Germline V gives CDR1 LNHNV, CDR2 YYDKDF (reference sequence). V was clipped by 1 base and J by 7 bases; unmatched bases: 8. As DNA, the CDR3 is TGTGCCACCAGCAGAGCGGGGACAGGGCTCCTCAATTCACCCCTCCACTTT. It codes for CATSRAGTGLLNSPLHF.

The rearrangement joins TRBV28 to TRBJ1-5; the D is unclear. This CDR3 region has 17 residues. CDR1 and CDR2 from the germline V gene are MDHEN and SYDVKM. V was trimmed by 10 bases and J by 4 bases, leaving 26 bases between them. The CDR3 DNA is TGTGCCACCCGAGACTTAGTTGCGACCCTAAGGAATCAGCCCCAGCATTTT. Protein: CATRDLVATLRNQPQHF.

This chain joins TRBV27 and TRBJ2-2, with TRBD1 identical over 7 bases. This CDR3 region has 17 residues. The J segment lost 5 bases and the V segment lost 8 bases, leaving 17 bases of the junction unmatched. Germline assignment: CDR1 MNHEY and CDR2 SMNVEV (reference sequence). The CDR3 loop reads CASQSISTGLSTGELFF. DNA for the CDR3: TGTGCCAGCCAATCCATTTCGACAGGGCTTAGTACCGGGGAGCTGTTTTTT.

The chain combines TRBV18 with TRBJ2-3, with 7 bases identical to TRBD1. This CDR3 contains 17 residues. Germline V gives CDR1 KGHSH, CDR2 LQKENI. V dropped 3 bases and J dropped 2; count of bases not matched to a gene: 11. This CDR3 reads CASSPSGQKFLTDTQYF. The CDR3 nucleotides are TGTGCCAGCTCACCCTCGGGACAGAAGTTCCTCACAGATACGCAGTATTTT.

In its sample, this clone was seen a few times. The gene calls are TRBV14 and TRBJ2-7; 11 nucleotides line up with TRBD1. The V segment lost 5 bases and the J segment 4 bases; nucleotides outside the gene matches: 7. The CDR3 contains 15 residues. Germline CDR1 is SGHDN and CDR2 is FVKESK. As DNA, the CDR3 is TGTGCCAGCAGCTACGGACAGGGGGCTGGGTACGAGCAGTACTTC. Protein: CASSYGQGAGYEQYF.

The J gene is TRBJ2-5, the V gene TRBV24-1; TRBD1 matches at 8 bases. The germline V gene encodes CDR1 KGHDR and CDR2 SFDVKD. V shed 2 bases, J shed 5 bases, and the junction held 6 bases outside the gene matches. The CDR3 consists of 15 residues. Written as DNA, the CDR3 is TGTGCCACCAGTGATTACAGGGGGGACGGGGAGACCCAGTACTTC. The encoded protein is CATSDYRGDGETQYF.

This chain joins TRBV9 and TRBJ1-2; D call uncertain. Germline lookup yields CDR1 SGDLS and CDR2 YYNGEE. Trimming removed 0 bases from V and 4 bases from J, with 10 bases in between. The CDR3 extends over 14 amino acids. The CDR3 loop reads CASSVVEFGYGYTF. CDR3 nucleotides: TGTGCCAGCAGCGTAGTAGAGTTTGGCTATGGCTACACCTTC. The entire variable domain, with the rest obtained from reference TRBV9 and TRBJ1-2, is as follows: DSGVTQTPKHLITATGQRVTLRCSPRSGDLSVYWYQQSLDQGLQFLIQYYNGEERAKGNILERFSAQQFPDLHSELNLSSLELGDSALYFCASSVVEFGYGYTFGSGTRLTVV.

The V gene is TRBV6-6, the J gene TRBJ1-6; D is uncertain. The CDR3 runs to 15 residues. V lost 7 bases to trimming and J lost 0 bases, with 10 bases between them. The V gene's germline CDR1 is MNHNY and CDR2 SVGAGI (reference sequence). The CDR3 DNA is TGTGCCAGCAACCTACAGAGCTCCTATAATTCACCCCTCCACTTT. The encoded protein is CASNLQSSYNSPLHF.

The V and J genes are TRBV11-2 and TRBJ2-1, with D unresolved. The germline gives CDR1 SGHAT, CDR2 FQNNGV. V was clipped by 2 bases and J by 1 base, with 6 bases between them. The CDR3 is made up of 14 amino acids. The CDR3 bases are TGTGCCAGCAGCTTATGGAGATCCTACAATGAGCAGTTCTTC. Protein: CASSLWRSYNEQFF.

This clone was picked up a small number of times. The V and J genes are TRBV4-1 and TRBJ1-4; 8 bases align to TRBD1. CDR3 length: 17 amino acids. With V trimmed by 0 bases and J by 7 bases, 10 bases remained unmatched. Germline lookup yields CDR1 MGHRA and CDR2 YSYEKL. This chain's CDR3 is CASSQDRAGTGLEKLFF. The CDR3, as DNA: TGCGCCAGCAGCCAAGATAGGGCCGGGACAGGACTTGAAAAACTGTTTTTT.

The rearrangement uses TRBV3-1 (or the pseudogene TRBV3-2) and TRBJ2-3, with D tentatively TRBD2 (6 bases). This CDR3 has 14 amino acids. V lost 2 bases and J lost 5, with 11 bases in between. Germline values: CDR1 LGHDT, CDR2 YNNKEL (reference sequence). The CDR3 reads CASSQSPGLDTQYF. The CDR3 DNA is TGTGCCAGCAGCCAAAGCCCGGGACTAGATACGCAGTATTTT.

Regarding this clone: This CDR3 is also generated by other DNA sequences in the sample. The J gene is TRBJ1-2, the V gene TRBV18; 8 nucleotides align to TRBD1. The CDR3 is 13 residues long. The V segment lost 3 bases and the J segment 5 bases; nucleotides outside the gene matches: 2. Germline V gene sequence: CDR1 KGHSH, CDR2 LQKENI. The CDR3 sequence is CASSPDRGYGYTF. The CDR3 DNA is TGTGCCAGCTCACCTGACAGGGGTTATGGCTACACCTTC. Combining the CDR3 with reference TRBV18 and TRBJ1-2 gives the whole variable domain NAGVMQNPRHLVRRRGQEARLRCSPMKGHSHVYWYRQLPEEGLKFMVYLQKENIIDESGMPKERFSAEFPKEGPSILRIQQVVRGDSAAYFCASSPDRGYGYTFGSGTRLTVV.

This chain joins TRBV3-1 (or the pseudogene TRBV3-2) and TRBJ1-1; 7 bases align to TRBD1. The germline V gene encodes CDR1 LGHDT and CDR2 YNNKEL (reference sequence). V trimming: 3 bases; J trimming: 0 bases; junction bases outside the gene matches: 13. The CDR3 runs to 18 residues. The CDR3 DNA follows: TGTGCCAGCAGCCAGGATATCCGGGACAGTTCCATGAACACTGAAGCTTTCTTT. Translating it yields CASSQDIRDSSMNTEAFF.

J is TRBJ1-2 and V is TRBV3-1 (or the pseudogene TRBV3-2); D is uncertain. Between the trimmed V and J ends, which lost 5 bases and 10 bases, there was a span of 14 bases. The CDR3 consists of 12 residues. Germline-derived CDR1 and CDR2 are LGHDT and YNNKEL (reference sequence). CDR3 loop: CASSSTGRYYTF. The CDR3 region has the DNA TGTGCCAGCAGCTCTACGGGGAGGTACTACACCTTC.

There are a few counts of this clone. The chain has TRBV21-1 and TRBJ1-2; the D call TRBD1 from the table was never checked on the DNA. TRBV21-1 is a pseudogene segment. This CDR3 comprises 15 residues. CDR3 amino acids: CASSNSGQPNYGYTF. The CDR3 DNA reads TGTGCCAGCAGCAACTCCGGACAGCCAAACTATGGCTACACCTTC.

J is TRBJ2-7 and V is TRBV4-1, with 8 bases lining up with TRBD1. CDR1 MGHRA and CDR2 YSYEKL come from the germline V gene. This CDR3 has 14 residues. V dropped 0 bases and J dropped 4; count of bases not matched to a gene: 2. The CDR3 coding sequence is TGCGCCAGCAGCCAAGATAGGACAGGGTACGAGCAGTACTTC. It translates to CASSQDRTGYEQYF.

The chain uses TRBV27 and TRBJ2-4; D may be TRBD2 (5 bases). Looked up from germline, CDR1 is MNHEY and CDR2 is SMNVEV (reference sequence). Trimming removed 0 bases from V and 4 bases from J, with 16 bases in between. CDR3 length: 17 residues. This CDR3 reads CASSLSTISAVKNIQYF. CDR3 nucleotide sequence: TGTGCCAGCAGTTTATCAACGATTTCAGCGGTAAAAAACATTCAGTACTTC.

The genes are TRBV2 and TRBJ1-5, with D possibly being TRBD1 (5 bases). This CDR3 region has 15 residues. Germline loops: CDR1 SNHLY, CDR2 FYNNEI. V was clipped by 6 bases and J by 2 bases, with 14 bases between them. The CDR3 here is CASRPRGGGNQPQHF. In DNA form, the CDR3 reads TGTGCCAGCAGACCAAGGGGAGGGGGCAATCAGCCCCAGCATTTT.

This chain uses TRBV6-1 with TRBJ2-2; 7 bases are shared with TRBD2. This CDR3 has 17 amino acids. V shed 3 bases and J 5 bases; nucleotides not matched to a gene: 12. Germline V gives CDR1 MNHNS, CDR2 SASEGT. CDR3 coding DNA: TGTGCCAGCAGTGAGCCTGGACTAGTTCATATGACCGGGGAGCTGTTTTTT. The encoded protein is CASSEPGLVHMTGELFF.

The chain is built from TRBV29-1 and TRBJ1-1; D might be TRBD1 (6 bases). The CDR3 covers 13 residues. The germline V and J ends were trimmed by 7 bases and 0 bases, with 12 bases remaining between them. Germline CDR1 and CDR2: SQVTM and ANQGSEA. CDR3 bases: TGCAGCGCCAAGGGGGGGCTGAACACTGAAGCTTTCTTT. Its protein product is CSAKGGLNTEAFF.

The chain joins TRBV10-3 to TRBJ2-1; 12 nucleotides agree with TRBD2. Per the germline V gene, CDR1 is ENHRY and CDR2 is SYGVKD. J lost 8 bases, V lost 3 bases, and 8 bases had no gene match. This CDR3 is 16 amino acids long. CDR3 nucleotide sequence: TGTGCCATCAGTGACCTCGGACTAGCGGGACTCGATGAGCAGTTCTTC. Its translation: CAISDLGLAGLDEQFF.

The chain uses TRBV6-5 and TRBJ1-1, with 9 bases aligning to TRBD1. V was clipped by 6 bases and J by 0 bases; unmatched bases: 5. CDR3 length equals 15 residues. Germline lookup yields CDR1 MNHEY and CDR2 SVGAGI. The CDR3: CASRDRGGLNTEAFF. As DNA, the CDR3 is TGTGCCAGCAGAGACAGGGGGGGTCTGAACACTGAAGCTTTCTTT.